This TCR beta chain was captured by sequencing in a study of cytomegalovirus exposure and HLA in healthy donors. V was cut by 0 bases and J by 1 base, with 12 bases left in between. Germline V CDR1 and CDR2: MGHRA, YSYEKL. This CDR3 has 16 residues. The PCR contained 60 Vbeta and 13 Jbeta primers. Methods used by the authors: An analysis performed later counted about 80 million unique TCR beta chains (roughly 10 million of them shared). Libraries were prepared by immunoSEQ multiplex PCR; TCRdb keeps only in-frame clonotypes and omits some of them. The V and J calls and the clone size are those of that table, but D and trimming were determined from the DNA. The profile shows under 70,000 clones, roughly 73% of them singletons.

Material for sequencing was PBMCs. The chain couples TRBV4-1 to TRBJ1-1; TRBD1 is a possible D gene (5 bases). The source is a male donor in good health and CMV-seropositive. The CDR3 loop is CASSQDWGGPNTEAFF. In DNA form, the CDR3 reads TGCGCCAGCAGCCAAGATTGGGGGGGACCGAACACTGAAGCTTTCTTT.